The 9 T cell receptor beta chains in this list originate from one sample, sequenced in a study of T cell responses to AZD1222 COVID-19 vaccine. Profiling relied on immunoSEQ multiplex PCR, and the TCRdb table lists in-frame clones only, not all of them. The data hold over 150,000 clones, with approximately 91% observed a single time. Source: peripheral blood, taken 28 days after the second AZD1222 dose. All receptors derive from an adult who received the AZD1222 COVID-19 vaccine.

The V call is TRBV14, the J call TRBJ2-7; 10 nucleotides match TRBD2. The germline CDR1 and CDR2 sequences are SGHDN and FVKESK. Germline trimming cut 0 bases from V and 0 bases from J; bases unmatched to any gene: 5. The CDR3 contains 17 residues. In DNA form, the CDR3 reads TGTGCCAGCAGCCAAGAAGTTACTAGCGGGAACTCCTACGAGCAGTACTTC. Encoded protein: CASSQEVTSGNSYEQYF.

A remark on this clone: Other DNA sequences in this specimen translate into the identical CDR3. J is TRBJ1-2 and V is TRBV28; D possibly corresponds to TRBD1 (5 bases). V lost 2 bases and J lost 3, with 7 bases in between. From germline, CDR1 is MDHEN and CDR2 SYDVKM. The CDR3 is 13 amino acids. The CDR3: CASSLGGDYGYTF. CDR3 in DNA: TGTGCCAGCAGTTTAGGGGGGGACTATGGCTACACCTTC.

The chain recombines TRBV4-1 with TRBJ2-2; D ambiguous. Germline V gives CDR1 MGHRA, CDR2 YSYEKL. V was clipped by 5 bases and J by 3 bases, with 7 bases between them. The length of the CDR3 is 13 residues. CDR3 region: CASSGVDTGELFF. The DNA of the CDR3 is TGCGCCAGCAGCGGGGTAGACACCGGGGAGCTGTTTTTT.

This clone is a singleton in its sample. The gene calls are TRBV6-5 and TRBJ2-7; 11 nucleotides line up with TRBD2. CDR1 is MNHEY, CDR2 SVGAGI, per germline. V lost 2 bases and J lost 3; bases outside the gene matches: 6. The CDR3 spans 16 residues. CDR3 residues: CASSYTTGTSGYEQYF. The CDR3 DNA reads as TGTGCCAGCAGTTACACGACCGGGACTAGCGGCTACGAGCAGTACTTC.

This clone has only one observation. V usage is TRBV10-3 and J usage is TRBJ2-6, with D possibly TRBD1 on 6 matching bases. In germline, CDR1 is ENHRY, CDR2 SYGVKD. V gave up 8 bases and J gave up 4 bases, with 12 bases separating them. The CDR3 consists of 14 residues. The CDR3 nucleotides read TGTGCCATCGGAACAGGGAGCGGGGCCAACGTCCTGACTTTC. Its protein product is CAIGTGSGANVLTF.

The chain is built from TRBV13 and TRBJ1-2, with D perhaps matching TRBD1 (5 bases). This CDR3 has 14 residues. V was shortened by 5 bases and J by 8 bases, with 18 bases between the two germline ends. In germline, CDR1 is PRHDT, CDR2 FYEKMQ (reference sequence). This chain's CDR3 is CASSPRVVLGGYTF. The CDR3 DNA is TGTGCCAGCAGCCCCAGGGTCGTCCTCGGGGGCTACACCTTC.

V gene TRBV30 combines with J gene TRBJ1-1; perhaps TRBD1 as D (5 bases). CDR1 GTSNPN and CDR2 SVGIG come from the germline V gene (reference sequence). The CDR3 runs 13 residues. Trimming removed 2 bases from V and 1 base from J, with 8 bases in between. CDR3 DNA: TGTGCCTGGAGTACCGGGGGGAACACTGAAGCTTTCTTT. It codes for CAWSTGGNTEAFF.

This sequence joins TRBV6-5 and TRBJ2-7, with D hard to call. In germline, CDR1 is MNHEY, CDR2 SVGAGI. The CDR3 contains 16 residues. The V gene lost 2 bases and the J gene lost 1 base, with 15 bases spanning the gap. The CDR3 sequence is CASSYGLIGNSYEQYF. CDR3 nucleotide sequence: TGTGCCAGCAGTTACGGTCTTATAGGGAATTCCTACGAGCAGTACTTC.

The chain is built from TRBV19 and TRBJ1-2, with D maybe TRBD1 (6 bases). Germline assignment: CDR1 LNHDA and CDR2 SQIVND (reference sequence). This CDR3 spans 17 amino acids. Trimming shortened V by 3 bases and J by 4 bases, and 21 bases separated the two germline ends. CDR3 coding DNA: TGTGCCAGTAGTATCTTTACTACAGGGAATCCAGGCTATGGCTACACCTTC. Amino acids: CASSIFTTGNPGYGYTF. Complete variable domain (other parts from reference TRBV19 and TRBJ1-2): DGGITQSPKYLFRKEGQNVTLSCEQNLNHDAMYWYRQDPGQGLRLIYYSQIVNDFQKGDIAEGYSVSREKKESFPLTVTSAQKNPTAFYLCASSIFTTGNPGYGYTFGSGTRLTVV.